This T cell receptor beta chain comes out of a study of tumor-infiltrating lymphocytes in primary liver carcinoma. There are 13 residues in the CDR3. The germline CDR1 and CDR2 sequences are DFQATT and SNEGSKA (reference sequence). Trimming left V 0 bases short and J 1 base short, with 7 bases between. Total RNA amounting to roughly 0.5 ug was the source from which TCR beta cDNA was made with a constant-region primer. Modified slightly, ARM-PCR produced TCR beta libraries over three nested multiplex PCR rounds. The first two PCR rounds used TRBV1-TRBV30 forward primers with a C-beta reverse primer, 10 cycles each. TCRdb reprocessed the multiplex PCR reads via MiXCR and lists one record per CDR3 protein. The sample has about 64,000 distinct CDR3 sequences; about 65% are singletons. Taking about 19-31 mg of unsorted bulk tissue, the authors co-extracted RNA and DNA. Surgical resection treated primary liver carcinoma in the patients.

The source is a man aged 40-55 years with primary liver carcinoma and hepatitis B virus infection. The rearrangement joins TRBV20-1 to TRBJ2-7, with D unclear. The source material was liver tumor tissue from sampling region 4. Sample subset: tumor region T4, right-lateral pole. DNA of the CDR3: TGCAGTGCTAGAGATTTGAATTCCTACGAGCAGTACTTC. It codes for CSARDLNSYEQYF.